A selection of T cell receptor beta chains follows, all from one sample in a study of metastatic and nonmetastatic thyroid tumors. TCRdb called clones again from the PCR reads with MiXCR. The sample shows some 33,000 clones, 11% of them seen only once. The sequenced sample consisted of blood. All receptors derive from a female donor with papillary thyroid cancer or a benign thyroid nodule (not recorded which). Some clones in this sample may be carry-over from other donors' samples. Each CDR3 is given with its conserved first and last residue. The order of the fields is J gene, V gene, CDR3 protein.

TRBJ2-3 TRBV12-3/TRBV12-4 CASSLPVRDTQYF
TRBJ2-7 TRBV6-2/TRBV6-3 CASSYSETGANEQYF
TRBJ2-7 TRBV30 CAWTPRWIEWGEQYF
TRBJ1-5 TRBV12-3/TRBV12-4 CASTPRGGAQPQHF
TRBJ1-4 TRBV20-1 CSARGSRDSEDEKLFF
TRBJ2-1 TRBV10-2 CASSESASSYNEQFF
TRBJ1-1 TRBV5-1 CASSLQSMNTEAFF
TRBJ2-5 TRBV12-3/TRBV12-4 CASSTVGRAQETQYF
TRBJ1-2 TRBV5-5 CASSFQGTTSNYGYTF
TRBJ2-1 TRBV6-2/TRBV6-3 CASSYGGEQFF
TRBJ2-7 TRBV6-5 CASSYSVSSGRISYEQYF
TRBJ2-5 TRBV7-2 CASSFISGVRRETQYF
TRBJ1-1 TRBV28 CASNPGLVNTEAFF
TRBJ2-6 TRBV6-1 CASTAGGANVLTF